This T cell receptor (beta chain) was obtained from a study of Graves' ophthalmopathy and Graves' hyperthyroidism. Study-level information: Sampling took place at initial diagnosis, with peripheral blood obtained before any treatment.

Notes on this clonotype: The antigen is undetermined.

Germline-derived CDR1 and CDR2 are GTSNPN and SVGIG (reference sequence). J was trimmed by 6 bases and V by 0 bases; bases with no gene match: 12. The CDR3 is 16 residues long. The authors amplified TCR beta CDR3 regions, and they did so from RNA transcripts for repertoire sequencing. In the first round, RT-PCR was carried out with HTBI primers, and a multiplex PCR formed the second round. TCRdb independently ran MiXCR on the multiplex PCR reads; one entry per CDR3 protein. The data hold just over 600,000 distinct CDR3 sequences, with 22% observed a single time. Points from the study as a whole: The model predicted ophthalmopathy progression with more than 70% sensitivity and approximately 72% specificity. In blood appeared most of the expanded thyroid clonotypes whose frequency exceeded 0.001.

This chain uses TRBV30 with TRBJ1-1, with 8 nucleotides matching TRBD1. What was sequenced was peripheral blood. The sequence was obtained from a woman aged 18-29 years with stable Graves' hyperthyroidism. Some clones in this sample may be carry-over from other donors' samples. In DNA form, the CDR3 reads TGTGCCTGGAGTGTTGGGGCCAGGGGGCGCATCTCTGAAGCTTTCTTT. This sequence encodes CAWSVGARGRISEAFF.